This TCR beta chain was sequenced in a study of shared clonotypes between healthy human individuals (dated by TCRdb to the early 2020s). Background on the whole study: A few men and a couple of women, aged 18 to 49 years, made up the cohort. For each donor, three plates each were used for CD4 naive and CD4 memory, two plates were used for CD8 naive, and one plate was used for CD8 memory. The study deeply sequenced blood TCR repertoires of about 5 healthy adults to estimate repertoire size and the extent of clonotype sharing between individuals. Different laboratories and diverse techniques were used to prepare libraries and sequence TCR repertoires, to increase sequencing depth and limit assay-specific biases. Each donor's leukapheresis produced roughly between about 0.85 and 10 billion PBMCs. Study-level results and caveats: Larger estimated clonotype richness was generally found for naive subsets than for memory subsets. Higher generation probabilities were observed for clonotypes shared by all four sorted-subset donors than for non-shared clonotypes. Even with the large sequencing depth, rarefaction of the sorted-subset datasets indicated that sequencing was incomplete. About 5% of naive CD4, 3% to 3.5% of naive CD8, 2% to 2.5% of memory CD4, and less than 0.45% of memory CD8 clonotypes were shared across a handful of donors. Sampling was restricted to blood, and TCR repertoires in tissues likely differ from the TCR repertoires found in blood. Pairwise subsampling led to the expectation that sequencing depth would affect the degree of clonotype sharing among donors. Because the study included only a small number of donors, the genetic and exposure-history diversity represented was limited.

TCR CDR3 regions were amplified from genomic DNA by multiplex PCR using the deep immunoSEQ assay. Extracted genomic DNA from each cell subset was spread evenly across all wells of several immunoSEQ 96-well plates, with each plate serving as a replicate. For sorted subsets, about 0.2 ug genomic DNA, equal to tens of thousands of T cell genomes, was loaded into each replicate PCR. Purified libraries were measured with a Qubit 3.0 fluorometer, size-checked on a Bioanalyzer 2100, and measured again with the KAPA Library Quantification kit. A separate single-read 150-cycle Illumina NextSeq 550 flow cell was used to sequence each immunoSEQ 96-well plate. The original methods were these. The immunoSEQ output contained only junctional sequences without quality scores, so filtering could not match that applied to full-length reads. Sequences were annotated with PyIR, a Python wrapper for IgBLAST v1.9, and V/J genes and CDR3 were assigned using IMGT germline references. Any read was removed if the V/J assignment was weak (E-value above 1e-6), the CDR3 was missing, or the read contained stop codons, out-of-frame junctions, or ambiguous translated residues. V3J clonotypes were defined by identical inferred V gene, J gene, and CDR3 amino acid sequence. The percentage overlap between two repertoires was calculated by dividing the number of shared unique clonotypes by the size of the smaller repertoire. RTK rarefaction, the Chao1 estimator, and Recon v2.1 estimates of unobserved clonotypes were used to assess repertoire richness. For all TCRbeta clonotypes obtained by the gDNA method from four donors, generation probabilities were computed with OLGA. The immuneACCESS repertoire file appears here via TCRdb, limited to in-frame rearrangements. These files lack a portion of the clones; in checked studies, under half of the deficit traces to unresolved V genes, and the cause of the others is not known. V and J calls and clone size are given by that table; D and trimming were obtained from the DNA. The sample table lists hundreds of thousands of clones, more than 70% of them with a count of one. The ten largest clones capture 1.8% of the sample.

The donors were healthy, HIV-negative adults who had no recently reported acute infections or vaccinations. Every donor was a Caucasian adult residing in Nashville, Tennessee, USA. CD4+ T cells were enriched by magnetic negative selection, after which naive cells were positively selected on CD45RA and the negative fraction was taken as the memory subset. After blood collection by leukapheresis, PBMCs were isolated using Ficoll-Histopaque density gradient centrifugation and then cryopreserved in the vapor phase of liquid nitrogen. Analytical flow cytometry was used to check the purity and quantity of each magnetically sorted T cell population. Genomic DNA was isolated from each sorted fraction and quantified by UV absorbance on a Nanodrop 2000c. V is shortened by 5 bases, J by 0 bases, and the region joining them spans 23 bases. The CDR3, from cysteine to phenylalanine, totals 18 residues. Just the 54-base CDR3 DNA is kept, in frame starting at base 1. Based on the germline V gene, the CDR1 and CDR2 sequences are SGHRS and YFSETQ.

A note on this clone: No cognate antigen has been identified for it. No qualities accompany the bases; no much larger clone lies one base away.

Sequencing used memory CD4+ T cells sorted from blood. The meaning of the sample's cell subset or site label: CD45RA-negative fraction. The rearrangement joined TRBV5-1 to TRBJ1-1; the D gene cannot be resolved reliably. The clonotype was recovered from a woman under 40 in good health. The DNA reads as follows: TGCGCCAGCAGAGCTTGGCAATTGTCGGACGGACTGAACACTGAAGCTTTCTTT. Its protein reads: CASRAWQLSDGLNTEAFF.